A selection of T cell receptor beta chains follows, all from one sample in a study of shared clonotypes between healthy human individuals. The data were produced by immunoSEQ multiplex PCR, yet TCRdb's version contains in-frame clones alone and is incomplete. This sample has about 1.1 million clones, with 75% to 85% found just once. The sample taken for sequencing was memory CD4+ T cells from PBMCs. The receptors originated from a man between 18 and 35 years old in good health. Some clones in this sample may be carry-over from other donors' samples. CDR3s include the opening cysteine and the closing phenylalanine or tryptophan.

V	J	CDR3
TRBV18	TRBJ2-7	CASSSGTGAYEQYF
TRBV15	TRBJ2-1	CATSRAGTSGRSEQFF
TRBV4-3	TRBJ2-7	CASSQGTGPYEQYF
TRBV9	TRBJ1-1	CASSVGPVNTEAFF
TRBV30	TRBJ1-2	CAWRVTGTASYYGYTF
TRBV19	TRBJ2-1	CASSTRGQGALNEQFF
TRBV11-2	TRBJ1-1	CASSVDRNTEAFF
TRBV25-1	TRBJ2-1	CASSGQRGHNEQFF
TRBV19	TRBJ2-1	CASSIRLAGTYNEQFF
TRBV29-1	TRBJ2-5	CSASTGGYQETQYF
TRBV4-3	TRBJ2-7	CASSQDFGSSYEQYF
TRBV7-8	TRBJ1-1	CASSPRTGESEAFF
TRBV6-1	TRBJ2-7	CASSEREGWEQYF
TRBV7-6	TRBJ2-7	CASSPARGAYEQYF
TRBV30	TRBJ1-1	CAWSVHQNTEAFF
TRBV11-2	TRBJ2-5	CASSQQGWVETQYF
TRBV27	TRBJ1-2	CASSFNRGHGYTF
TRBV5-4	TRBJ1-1	CASSFPGGDTEAFF
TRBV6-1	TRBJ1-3	CASSIKSPGNTIYF
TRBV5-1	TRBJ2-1	CASSLSGTSGYNEQFF
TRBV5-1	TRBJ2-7	CASSLGTNEQYF
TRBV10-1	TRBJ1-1	CASRPDRGPGTEAFF
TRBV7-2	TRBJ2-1	CASSFLSWMGPGNEQFF
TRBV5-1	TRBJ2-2	CASAPPLLAGYGELFF
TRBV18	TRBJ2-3	CASSPTRLYTDTQYF
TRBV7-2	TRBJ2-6	CASSPQGASGANVLTF
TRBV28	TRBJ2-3	CASSRQPTNTQYF
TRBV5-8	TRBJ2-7	CASARTETGWTPGEQYF
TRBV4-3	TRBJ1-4	CASSQDIRGDGEKLFF
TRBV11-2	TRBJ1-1	CASSLLGGGNKEAFF
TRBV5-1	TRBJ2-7	CASSRMSGWVTYEQYF
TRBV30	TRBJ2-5	CAWGLWGTGQETQYF
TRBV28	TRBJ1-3	CASSLLTVISGNTIYF
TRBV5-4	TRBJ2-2	CASSFPGLAGDTGELFF
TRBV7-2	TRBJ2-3	CASSSGTVSTDTQYF
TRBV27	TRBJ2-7	CASSLKVAGGPKQYF
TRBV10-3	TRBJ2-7	CAISESGVPTPYEQYF
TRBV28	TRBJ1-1	CASKRGARTEAFF
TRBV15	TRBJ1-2	CATSRGDSSYGYTF
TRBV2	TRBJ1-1	CASSGTGMNTEAFF
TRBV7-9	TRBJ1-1	CASSLMGRSNTEAFF
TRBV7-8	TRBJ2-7	CASSFIQAYEQYF
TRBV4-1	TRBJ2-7	CASSQDLFGTGLSYEQYF
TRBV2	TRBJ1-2	CASSELRGARGYTF
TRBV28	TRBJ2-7	CASSPRAGFKNEQYF
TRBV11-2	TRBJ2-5	CASSLVATGEGVETQYF
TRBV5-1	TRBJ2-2	CASSLEIGRNTGELFF
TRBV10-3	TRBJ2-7	CAISESGRAPYEQYF
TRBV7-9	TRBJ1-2	CASSFFSDDYGYTF
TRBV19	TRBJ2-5	CASSIGAGQETQYF
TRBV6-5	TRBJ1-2	CASSRSPGGDYGYTF
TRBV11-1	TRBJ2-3	CASSPLANIGNTQYF
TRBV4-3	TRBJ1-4	CASSPQGGTNEKLFF